This T cell receptor beta chain was sequenced for a study of cytomegalovirus exposure and HLA in healthy donors (dated by TCRdb to 2017 to 2019). Looking at the study overall: An earlier analysis of approximately 550 of the donors reported about 250 Gb of sequence data and approximately 110 million unique TCR beta sequences from about 179 million T cells. Several DR-DQ haplotypes were handled as single units for association and clustering, since linkage in the cohort was strong. Among 350 to 400 genotyped donors of the cohort, an average of approximately 240,000 unique TCR beta nucleotide sequences were sequenced per donor, roughly 18% of them non-productive. Donor age, sex, ethnicity and CMV serostatus were compiled alongside the repertoire data. To predict cytomegalovirus infection status, the study brought together high-throughput TCR immunosequencing, statistical association of individual TCRs with disease status, and machine learning. Rather than using new phenotypic data, the later analysis identified candidate immune exposures from TCR beta sequences and from how often those sequences occurred across donors. Using immunosequencing, the study profiled T cell repertoires from fewer than 700 subjects and related those repertoires to cytomegalovirus serostatus. In a later analysis, previously published TCR beta repertoires from about 640 donors were re-analyzed and high-resolution HLA genotyping was added so that TCR occurrence patterns could be studied. To decide whether each TCR beta V gene segment behaved as functional or pseudogenic, an earlier analysis of 587 of the donors relied on high-throughput TCR beta sequencing. The number of typed donors differed by locus: about 620-630 for A, B, C, DRB1 and DQB1; 500 to 550 for DQA1; approximately 600 for DPA1; and around 490 for DPB1. HLA typing included class I and class II loci at four-digit resolution. Genome-wide SNP genotypes for about 65% of the roughly 670 donors were used in a later genetic analysis, which treated that subset as a discovery cohort. Every discovery cohort repertoire had been produced on one sequencing platform. The aim of the study was to test whether cataloging public T cell receptors could identify signatures of past pathogen exposure. Around 330 gigabases of sequencing data and roughly 81 million unique TCR sequences made up an early release that covered 640 HLA-typed donors. The genetic ancestry cluster associated with self-reported Caucasian donors included over 80% of the roughly 380 genotyped donors. A separate validation cohort of about 110 different subjects was used in addition to the approximately 700-subject first cohort. The full study reports these points: CMV serostatus was the only immune exposure information available for the cohort. Strong co-occurrence of HLA alleles, especially DR and DQ, made assigning TCR associations to individual alleles difficult. In both the original and validation cohorts, the classifier was reported to diagnose cytomegalovirus status with high specificity and sensitivity. A later analysis found that most CMV-associated TCR beta chains appeared HLA-restricted, with HLA associations seemingly driven largely by CMV exposure. While some public TCRs were present in many individuals, most TCR sequences turned up only very rarely across donors. A later genetic analysis associated a missense DCLRE1C variant with V-gene and J-gene trimming of TCR beta chains, and an independent cohort replicated the association. The sequencing pipeline was judged likely to have produced a cluster of highly shared sequence variants as a technical artifact. In vitro tests confirmed that a few of the cytomegalovirus-associated TCR beta chains recognize cytomegalovirus antigens. According to a later analysis, TCR association rates differed among HLA loci, with DRB1 alleles showing the most associated TCRs and HLA-C alleles showing the fewest. The authors suggested that the approach could potentially be generalized to other disease states and immunological phenotypes. The earlier analysis of some 540 of the donors excluded 15 to 20 rarely observed V segments, including chromosome 9 orphons, because counts were too low. A further reported finding was that TCR beta sequences accurately predicted the HLA-A and HLA-B alleles for most subjects in the first cohort. Several of the top co-occurrence clusters appeared to be linked to parvovirus B19, influenza, CMV and Epstein-Barr virus, according to a later analysis. In a later genetic analysis, fewer N-insertions in productive TCRs were reported among donors in an Asian-associated ancestry cluster than the approximately 670-donor mean. An earlier analysis of several hundred of the donors showed that most TCR beta V segments appeared in productive rearrangements either about 87% or about 30% of the time, which broadly matched IMGT annotations. In a later analysis, some 18,000 TCR beta sequences were associated with specific HLA alleles at a false discovery rate of 0.05. Compared with equally common non-associated chains, HLA-associated TCR beta chains in a later analysis were more clonally expanded and had lower generation probabilities. Because HLA typing was missing for some donors at each locus, association tests included only the typed subset. Correlated functional status among segregating V segments might reflect linkage disequilibrium, but an unknown experimental factor could not be ruled out. A total of fewer than 200 TCR beta chains were listed by the study as associated with cytomegalovirus. Presence/absence analyses assumed roughly uniform sequencing depth across donors, an assumption that may not hold. This cohort had only TCR beta chains sequenced, and the lack of alpha or paired-chain data limited which features could be detected.

Remarks on this clone: Its antigen specificity is not known. No base quality values were provided; no much bigger clone lies one nucleotide off.

The cohort consisted of 650 to 850 healthy bone marrow donors. At the time of sampling, all cohort members were nominally healthy, though unrecorded immune exposures were likely present. The donor tested CMV seropositive and was one of the 289 seropositive cohort members. A peripheral blood sample was provided by each donor, and peripheral blood mononuclear cells were used for TCR beta sequencing. Genomic DNA was extracted from the blood cell samples with the Qiagen DNeasy Blood Extraction Kit. Library preparation was by the immunoSEQ multiplex PCR assay. The multiplex PCR relied on a mix of 60 forward primers for TCR Vbeta segments and 13 reverse primers for TCR Jbeta segments. The CDR3 region of rearranged TCR beta genes was amplified from genomic DNA with a multiplex PCR assay. The Illumina HiSeq System was used to sequence the amplified TCR beta libraries as 87-base-pair reads. From the authors' description of their analysis: In a later analysis, some 80 million unique TCR beta chains were counted across the 500 to 700 repertoires, and approximately 9.9 million of these chains were shared by at least two donors. Raw reads were error-corrected and collapsed into unique sequences by a nearest-neighbor algorithm in which closely related sequences were merged to remove PCR and sequencing errors. Alignment of CDR3 sequences to IMGT reference sequences was used to assign V, D and J gene segments. Each retained sequence needed at least a six-nucleotide match to both a V gene segment and a J gene segment. A rearrangement counted as productive if the CDR3 had no stop codons and remained in frame with V and J, and every other rearrangement counted as non-productive. Following IMGT convention, CDR3 was defined as the stretch from the second conserved V-encoded cysteine to the conserved J-encoded phenylalanine. In an earlier analysis of more than 550 of the donors, sequences lacking an unambiguous match to a single V gene segment were excluded. In an earlier analysis of approximately 590 of the donors, V segments were called functional above 56.7% productive rearrangements and were called segregating when the between-donor standard deviation exceeded 5%. A statistical classification framework was built for diagnosing cytomegalovirus status from the catalog of TCR beta chain sequences. V and J gene assignment, in a later analysis, came from comparing TCR nucleotide sequences with IMGT/GENE-DB human TR gene sequences. A later analysis assigned CDR3 sequences and most-parsimonious VDJ recombination scenarios with the TCRdist pipeline. In a later analysis, each TCR beta chain was defined by its CDR3 amino acid sequence together with its V-gene family, and reads lacking a unique V-gene family were excluded. To address suspected cross-contamination and a sequencing artifact, a later analysis removed 450 to 700 highly shared, low-generation-probability nucleotide sequences. In a later analysis, a clonal expansion index for each public chain was calculated from normalized within-repertoire ranks of inferred template counts. In a later analysis, generation probabilities were computed using a VDJ recombination model fitted to out-of-frame rearrangements, and the results were checked against IGoR. In a later analysis, hypergeometric tests were used to score TCR-TCR, TCR-HLA and TCR-CMV co-occurrence, with a repertoire-size bias correction applied to TCR pairs. False discovery rates were estimated in a later analysis by permuting HLA or CMV assignments 20 times. In a later analysis, co-occurring TCRs were grouped using DBSCAN, and TCRdist sequence similarity was added for clustering within HLA-allele-positive subsets. Repertoires with fewer than 30,000 or more than 120,000 public chains were left out of co-occurrence clustering, as were five repertoires with anomalous nucleotide sharing. Sourced from immuneACCESS, this table was stored by TCRdb with only in-frame sequences that have V and J called. A share of the clones is absent; for the studies checked, an unresolved V gene accounts for under half, and the remainder has no known explanation. V and J calls and clone size follow that table, whereas D and trimming were derived from the DNA. The sample has 45,000 to 75,000 clones on record, less than 85% of them singletons. The ten top clones hold approximately 19% of the sample.

The TCR comes from a woman in her sixties or seventies in good health and CMV-seropositive. Sequenced input: PBMCs.

At the DNA level, the sequence is TGTGCCAGCAGCTTAGGACAGGGGGCTGAACAGCCCCAGCATTTT. Translated, it gives CASSLGQGAEQPQHF. This chain is built from TRBV7-2 and TRBJ1-5; TRBD1 matches 10 bases in the middle. CDR1 SGHTA and CDR2 FQGNSA are derived from the germline V gene. There are 15 amino acids in the CDR3, from cysteine to phenylalanine inclusive. CDR3 DNA only is kept here, 45 bases in frame from base 1. Trimming leaves V shorter by 1 base and J shorter by 7 bases, with the junction holding 4 bases beyond the gene matches.